The clone carrying this T cell receptor beta chain was picked up a small number of times. Its antigen is as yet unknown. Germline loops: CDR1 KGHSH, CDR2 LQKENI. CDR3 size: 17 residues. V shed 3 bases and J 3 bases; nucleotides not matched to a gene: 11. Axillary draining lymph nodes of breast cancer patients supplied the node samples. These data belong to a study of breast tumors, draining lymph nodes, adjacent tissues. Whole-study findings and limits: Findings are consistent with lymph node origin and intratumoral expansion of most tumor T cells. Tumors had less TCR diversity than lymph nodes, more than nontumor tissue.

TCRdb used MiXCR to reprocess the multiplex PCR reads, holding one entry per CDR3 protein. This sample has approximately 120,000 distinct CDR3 sequences, with 21% found just once. The chain has TRBV18 and TRBJ2-1; 7 nucleotides agree with TRBD2. Material: axillary lymph node tissue. This receptor was taken from a female donor with breast cancer. Some clones in this sample may be carry-over from other donors' samples. CDR3 region: CASSPLTGTTGYNEQFF. The DNA of the CDR3 is TGTGCCAGCTCACCCTTAACCGGGACTACCGGCTACAATGAGCAGTTCTTC.